This is a list of T cell receptor beta chains from one sample in a study of T cell responses to AZD1222 COVID-19 vaccine. Method: immunoSEQ multiplex PCR; TCRdb's copy keeps in-frame clones and lacks some. Of over 100,000 clones detected, around 89% appear once; the ten largest clones hold around 3.1%. The specimen was peripheral blood, collected on day 0 of AZD1222 vaccination. The receptors shown here come from an adult in good health. The CDR3 runs from the conserved cysteine through the conserved F or W. A D gene is named only where the DNA matches it firmly. Size tells how often a clone was seen (once, few, many) or the class of an expanded clone, and some rows leave it out.

V: TRBV24-1
J: TRBJ1-2
length: 13
D: .
size: .
DNA: TGTGCCACCAGTGAAGCAGGGGTGGTTGGCTACACCTTC
CDR3: CATSEAGVVGYTF

V: TRBV5-1
J: TRBJ1-4
length: 14
D: TRBD1
size: .
DNA: TGCGCCAGCAGCTGGGGACAGGGGATGGAAAAACTGTTTTTT
CDR3: CASSWGQGMEKLFF

V: TRBV4-3
J: TRBJ2-7
length: 16
D: .
size: few
DNA: TGCGCCAGCAGCCAAAACCCAGGGGAAAGCTCCTACGAGCAGTACTTC
CDR3: CASSQNPGESSYEQYF

V: TRBV4-3
J: TRBJ2-7
length: 16
D: TRBD2
size: .
DNA: TGCGCCAGCAGCCAAGGGCCGGGAGGGGGGACCTACGAGCAGTACTTC
CDR3: CASSQGPGGGTYEQYF

V: TRBV7-2
J: TRBJ2-3
length: 16
D: .
size: .
DNA: TGTGCCAGCAGCTTAGTCCCAGGTTTGGGCGCAGATACGCAGTATTTT
CDR3: CASSLVPGLGADTQYF

V: TRBV6-1
J: TRBJ2-5
length: 16
D: .
size: .
DNA: TGTGCCAGCAGTGAACCTCACGAGGGGTCGGGGGAGACCCAGTACTTC
CDR3: CASSEPHEGSGETQYF

V: TRBV4-3
J: TRBJ1-2
length: 15
D: .
size: .
DNA: TGCGCCAGCAGCCAAGATACCACAGCCTCCTATGGCTACACCTTC
CDR3: CASSQDTTASYGYTF

V: TRBV5-5
J: TRBJ1-5
length: 13
D: .
size: .
DNA: TGTGCCAGCAGCTTGGACGTACCTCAGCCCCAGCATTTT
CDR3: CASSLDVPQPQHF

V: TRBV28
J: TRBJ1-2
length: 16
D: .
size: .
DNA: TGTGCCAGCAGTTTATGGGGAGCGGGCGCAGACTATGGCTACACCTTC
CDR3: CASSLWGAGADYGYTF

V: TRBV28
J: TRBJ1-5
length: 15
D: .
size: .
DNA: TGTGCCAGCAGTTTTGCTAGCACTACCAATCAGCCCCAGCATTTT
CDR3: CASSFASTTNQPQHF

V: TRBV18
J: TRBJ1-2
length: 13
D: .
size: .
DNA: TGTGCCAGCTCACCTATGACGGTGAATGGCTACACCTTC
CDR3: CASSPMTVNGYTF

V: TRBV5-4
J: TRBJ1-1
length: 13
D: .
size: .
DNA: TGTGCCAGCAGCCCCACGGGGCACACTGAAGCTTTCTTT
CDR3: CASSPTGHTEAFF

V: TRBV30
J: TRBJ2-1
length: 13
D: .
size: few
DNA: TGTGCCTGCACGAGCCGCCGGGGTAATGAGCAGTTCTTC
CDR3: CACTSRRGNEQFF

V: TRBV18
J: TRBJ2-7
length: 14
D: .
size: once
DNA: TGTGCCAGCACTCCCGCAGGGAGGTCCGACGAGCAGTACTTC
CDR3: CASTPAGRSDEQYF

V: TRBV6-2/TRBV6-3
J: TRBJ1-4
length: 18
D: .
size: few
DNA: TGTGCCAGCAGTTACCGCAGGTCGTGGCCTGCTCTTAATGAAAAACTGTTTTTT
CDR3: CASSYRRSWPALNEKLFF

V: TRBV6-2/TRBV6-3
J: TRBJ2-5
length: 17
D: TRBD2
size: once
DNA: TGTGCCAGCAGTGACCCAACCGGGACTAGCGGGAGGGAGACCCAGTACTTC
CDR3: CASSDPTGTSGRETQYF

V: TRBV19
J: TRBJ2-5
length: 14
D: .
size: .
DNA: TGTGCCAGTAGCCGGCGGGACGTCCAAGAGACCCAGTACTTC
CDR3: CASSRRDVQETQYF

V: TRBV6-6
J: TRBJ2-7
length: 14
D: .
size: once
DNA: TGTGCCAGCAGTTTATCTACCGGGAGCTACGAGCAGTACTTC
CDR3: CASSLSTGSYEQYF

V: TRBV7-2
J: TRBJ1-1
length: 15
D: .
size: .
DNA: TGTGCCAGCAGCCTATTCCCGGGCGCCAGGACTGAAGCTTTCTTT
CDR3: CASSLFPGARTEAFF

V: TRBV5-6
J: TRBJ1-1
length: 14
D: .
size: once
DNA: TGTGCCAGCAGCTTAGGGAAGAGGGACACTGAAGCTTTCTTT
CDR3: CASSLGKRDTEAFF

V: TRBV19
J: TRBJ1-4
length: 15
D: TRBD1
size: .
DNA: TGTGCCAGTAGTCTATGGACAGGGAGCAATGAAAAACTGTTTTTT
CDR3: CASSLWTGSNEKLFF

V: TRBV19
J: TRBJ1-3
length: 16
D: .
size: few
DNA: TGTGCCAGTAGTTTCATCCCAGGGATAACTGGAAACACCATATATTTT
CDR3: CASSFIPGITGNTIYF

V: TRBV9
J: TRBJ1-4
length: 15
D: .
size: once
DNA: TGTGCCAGCAGCGCCCGGACAACAACTAATGAAAAACTGTTTTTT
CDR3: CASSARTTTNEKLFF